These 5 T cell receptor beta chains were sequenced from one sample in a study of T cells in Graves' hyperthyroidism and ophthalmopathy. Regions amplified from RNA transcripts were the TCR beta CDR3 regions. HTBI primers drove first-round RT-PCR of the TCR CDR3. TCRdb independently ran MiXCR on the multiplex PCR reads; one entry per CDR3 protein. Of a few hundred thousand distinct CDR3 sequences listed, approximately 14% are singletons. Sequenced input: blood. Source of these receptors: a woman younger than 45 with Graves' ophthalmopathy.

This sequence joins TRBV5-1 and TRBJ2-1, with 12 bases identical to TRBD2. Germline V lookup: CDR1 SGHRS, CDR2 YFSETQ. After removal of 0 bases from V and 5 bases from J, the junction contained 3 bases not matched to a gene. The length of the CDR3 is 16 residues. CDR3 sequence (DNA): TGCGCCAGCAGCTTGGGACTAGCGGGGGAACACAATGAGCAGTTCTTC. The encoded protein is CASSLGLAGEHNEQFF. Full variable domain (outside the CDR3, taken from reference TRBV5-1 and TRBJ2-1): KAGVTQTPRYLIKTRGQQVTLSCSPISGHRSVSWYQQTPGQGLQFLFEYFSETQRNKGNFPGRFSGRQFSNSRSEMNVSTLELGDSALYLCASSLGLAGEHNEQFFGPGTRLTVL.

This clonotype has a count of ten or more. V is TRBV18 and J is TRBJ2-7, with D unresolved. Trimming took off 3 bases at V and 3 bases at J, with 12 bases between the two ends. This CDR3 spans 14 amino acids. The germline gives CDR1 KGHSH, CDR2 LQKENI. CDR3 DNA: TGTGCCAGCTCACCCCCGGCTGGTTTCTACGAGCAGTACTTC. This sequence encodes CASSPPAGFYEQYF.

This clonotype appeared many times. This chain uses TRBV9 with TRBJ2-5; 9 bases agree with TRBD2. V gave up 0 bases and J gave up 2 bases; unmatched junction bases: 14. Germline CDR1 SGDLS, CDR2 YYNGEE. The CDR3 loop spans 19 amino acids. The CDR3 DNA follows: TGTGCCAGCAGCGTAGGAAACGTACTGGCGGGGGGGTCACAAGAGACCCAGTACTTC. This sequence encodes CASSVGNVLAGGSQETQYF. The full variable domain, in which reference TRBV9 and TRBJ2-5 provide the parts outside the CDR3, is DSGVTQTPKHLITATGQRVTLRCSPRSGDLSVYWYQQSLDQGLQFLIQYYNGEERAKGNILERFSAQQFPDLHSELNLSSLELGDSALYFCASSVGNVLAGGSQETQYFGPGTRLLVL.

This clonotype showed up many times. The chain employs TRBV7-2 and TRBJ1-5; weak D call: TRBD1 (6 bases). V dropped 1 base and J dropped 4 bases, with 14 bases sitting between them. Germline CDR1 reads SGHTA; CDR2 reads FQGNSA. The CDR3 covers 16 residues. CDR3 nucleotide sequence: TGTGCCAGCAGCTTAGTGGCGGGACACGGGAATCAGCCCCAGCATTTT. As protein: CASSLVAGHGNQPQHF.

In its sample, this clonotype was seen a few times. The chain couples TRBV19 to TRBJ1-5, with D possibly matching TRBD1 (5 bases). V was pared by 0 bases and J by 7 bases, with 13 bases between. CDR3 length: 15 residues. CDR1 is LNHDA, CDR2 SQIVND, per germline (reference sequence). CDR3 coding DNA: TGTGCCAGTAGTATAGAACCCGACAGAGACCAGCCCCAGCATTTT. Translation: CASSIEPDRDQPQHF.